This record looks at one TCR beta chain sequence and its context. The antigen remains unidentified. This sample was taken from a study of cytomegalovirus exposure and HLA in healthy donors. The study's findings and limits: Many donors carried some public TCRs, although rarity characterized most TCR sequences. The records held CMV serostatus as the only immune exposure information. TCR association rates varied by HLA locus in a later analysis, with DRB1 highest and HLA-C lowest.

CDR1 and CDR2 (germline): SNHLY, FYNNEI. The CDR3 runs to 15 residues. Trimming took off 3 bases at V and 2 bases at J, with 14 bases between the two ends. Both 60 Vbeta primers and 13 Jbeta primers went into the PCR. Method: immunoSEQ multiplex PCR; TCRdb's copy keeps in-frame clones and lacks some. The sample consists of 130,000 to 150,000 clones, roughly 80% of them appearing once. V usage is TRBV2 and J usage is TRBJ2-7, with D possibly TRBD2 on 6 matching bases. The source material was PBMCs. The receptor was isolated from a middle-aged woman in good health and CMV-seropositive. The DNA of the CDR3 is TGTGCCAGCAGTGAGGGACTCTACACTACCTACGAGCAGTACTTC. This translates into CASSEGLYTTYEQYF.